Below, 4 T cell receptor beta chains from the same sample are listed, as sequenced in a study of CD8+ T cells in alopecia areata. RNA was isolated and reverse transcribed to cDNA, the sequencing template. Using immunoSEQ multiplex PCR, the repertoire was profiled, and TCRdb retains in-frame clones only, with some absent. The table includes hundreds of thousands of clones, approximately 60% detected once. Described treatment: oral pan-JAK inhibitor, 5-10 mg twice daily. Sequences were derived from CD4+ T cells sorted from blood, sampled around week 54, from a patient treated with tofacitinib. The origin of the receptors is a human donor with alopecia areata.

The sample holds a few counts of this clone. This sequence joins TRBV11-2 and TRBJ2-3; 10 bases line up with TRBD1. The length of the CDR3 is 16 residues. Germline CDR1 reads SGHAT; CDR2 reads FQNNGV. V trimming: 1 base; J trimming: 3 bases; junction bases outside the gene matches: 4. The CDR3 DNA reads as TGTGCCAGCAGCTTAGGCCCGGGACAGGGGACAGATACGCAGTATTTT. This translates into CASSLGPGQGTDTQYF. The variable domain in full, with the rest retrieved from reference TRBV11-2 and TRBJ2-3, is EAGVAQSPRYKIIEKRQSVAFWCNPISGHATLYWYQQILGQGPKLLIQFQNNGVVDDSQLPKDRFSAERLKGVDSTLKIQPAKLEDSAVYLCASSLGPGQGTDTQYFGPGTRLTVL.

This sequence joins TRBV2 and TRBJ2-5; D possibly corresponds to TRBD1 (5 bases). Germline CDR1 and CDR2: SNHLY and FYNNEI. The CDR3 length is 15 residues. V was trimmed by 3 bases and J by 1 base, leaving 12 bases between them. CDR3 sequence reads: CASSEVVTGQETQYF. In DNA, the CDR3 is TGTGCCAGCAGTGAGGTCGTAACAGGCCAAGAGACCCAGTACTTC. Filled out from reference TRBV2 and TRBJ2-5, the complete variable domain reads EPEVTQTPSHQVTQMGQEVILRCVPISNHLYFYWYRQILGQKVEFLVSFYNNEISEKSEIFDDQFSVERPDGSNFTLKIRSTKLEDSAMYFCASSEVVTGQETQYFGPGTRLLVL.

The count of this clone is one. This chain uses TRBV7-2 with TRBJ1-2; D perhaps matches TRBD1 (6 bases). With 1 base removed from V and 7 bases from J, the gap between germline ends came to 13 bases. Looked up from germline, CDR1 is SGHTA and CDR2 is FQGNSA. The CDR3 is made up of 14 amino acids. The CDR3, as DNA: TGTGCCAGCAGCTTAGTCCCAGGGGTACTTGGCTACACCTTC. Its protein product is CASSLVPGVLGYTF.

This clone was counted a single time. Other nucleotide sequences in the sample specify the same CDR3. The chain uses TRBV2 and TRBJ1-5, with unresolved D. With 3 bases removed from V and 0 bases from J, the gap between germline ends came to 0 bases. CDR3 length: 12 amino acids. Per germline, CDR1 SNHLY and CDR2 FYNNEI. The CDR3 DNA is TGTGCCAGCAGTGATAGCAATCAGCCCCAGCATTTT. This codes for CASSDSNQPQHF.